The clone carrying this TCR beta chain appeared a few times. Its antigen remains unidentified. This may stem from a read error, because a much larger clone lies one nucleotide away. Different DNA sequences within this sample yield the same CDR3. With 5 bases clipped from V and 2 bases from J, the junction kept 2 bases outside the gene matches. Germline V lookup: CDR1 SEHNR, CDR2 FQNEAQ (reference sequence). This CDR3 has 13 amino acids. Expressed TCRB transcripts were sequenced because the isolated RNA had all been reverse transcribed beforehand. Some clones are missing from TCRdb's copy, which holds only in-frame ones; the method was immunoSEQ multiplex PCR. The sample carries around 300,000 clones, 8% recorded once. The entry originates in a study of beta chain features in type 1 diabetes. Study-wide findings and caveats: Any PCR bias toward short templates would affect both groups alike. TCRB repertoires of naive, central memory and Treg cells appeared more similar among patients than among healthy donors.

Via CD45RO/CCR7/CD25/CD127/CD95/CD27, cells of the CD4+ naive, central memory, regulatory and stem cell-like memory subsets were sorted. The specimen sequenced was central memory CD4+ T cells from blood. The TCR was taken from a woman under 30 in good health. The V gene is TRBV7-9, the J gene TRBJ1-2, with 7 positions matching TRBD1. The CDR3 sequence is CASSPQGNYGYTF. The DNA of the CDR3 is TGTGCCAGCAGCCCACAGGGGAACTATGGCTACACCTTC.